Sequencing of this T cell receptor beta chain was carried out in a study of beta chain features in type 1 diabetes. This clone was picked up many times. Its antigen is as yet unknown. Sequencing targeted expressed TCRB transcripts, as all isolated RNA had been reverse transcribed. Measured with immunoSEQ multiplex PCR; TCRdb has only the in-frame clones, and not every one. The sample yields about 240,000 clones, roughly 30% seen once. The V gene's germline CDR1 is ENHRY and CDR2 SYGVKD. The V and J ends lost 3 bases and 7 bases respectively, with 7 bases between them. The CDR3 is 11 amino acids. Broader study findings: Type 1 diabetes patients had TCRB CDR3s that were shorter (moderately but significantly so) in all four CD4+ subsets. Fewer insertions but more deletions were seen at VDJ junctions in type 1 diabetes patients.

Input material: central memory CD4+ T cells from blood. This clonotype was obtained from a man in his thirties or forties in good health. This rearrangement joins TRBV10-3 to TRBJ2-7, with D hard to call. This CDR3 is CAISEALEQYF. Written as DNA, the CDR3 is TGTGCCATCAGTGAAGCCCTGGAGCAGTACTTC.